The rows below give T cell receptor beta chains drawn from one sample of a study of T cells in localized non-small cell lung cancer. Measured with immunoSEQ multiplex PCR; TCRdb has only the in-frame clones, and not every one. The sample includes tens of thousands of clones, about nine tenths of them seen just once. This specimen consisted of peripheral blood, obtained before any cancer treatment. Receptor source: a male donor older than 55 with stage III squamous cell lung carcinoma. CDR3s include the opening cysteine and the closing phenylalanine or tryptophan. D genes are given only for firm matches. Size values are once, few and many counts, or a class for expanded clones, and some rows have none.

>-|TRBJ2-5|TRBD2|TRBV5-1
CASSPGGAQETQYF
TGCGCCAGCAGCCCCGGGGGGGCTCAAGAGACCCAGTACTTC
>-|TRBJ2-1|TRBD1|TRBV18
CASSPPAQGTYNEQFF
TGTGCCAGCTCACCACCGGCACAGGGGACCTACAATGAGCAGTTCTTC
>-|TRBJ1-1|-|TRBV5-6
CASSFAPNTEAFF
TGTGCCAGCAGCTTCGCCCCGAACACTGAAGCTTTCTTT
>-|TRBJ2-2|-|TRBV6-1
CASRRAGNTGELFF
TGTGCCAGCAGAAGGGCAGGGAACACCGGGGAGCTGTTTTTT
>few|TRBJ2-7|-|TRBV10-3
CAISERNGGSPYEQYF
TGTGCCATCAGTGAGAGGAACGGAGGGTCGCCCTACGAGCAGTACTTC
>-|TRBJ2-3|TRBD1|TRBV7-9
CASSSTGLSTDTQYF
TGTGCCAGCAGCTCGACAGGGCTTAGCACAGATACGCAGTATTTT
>-|TRBJ2-1|-|TRBV30
CAWSVQIAPNNEQFF
TGTGCCTGGAGTGTACAGATAGCACCTAACAATGAGCAGTTCTTC
>-|TRBJ1-2|TRBD1|TRBV11-3
CASSRTGGYGYTF
TGTGCCAGCAGCCGGACAGGGGGCTATGGCTACACCTTC
>-|TRBJ2-1|TRBD2|TRBV7-8
CASSLGGLAGPYNEQFF
TGTGCCAGCAGCTTAGGTGGACTAGCGGGTCCCTACAATGAGCAGTTCTTC
>-|TRBJ2-3|-|TRBV11-1
CASSFGGYTDTQYF
TGTGCCAGCAGCTTTGGGGGCTACACAGATACGCAGTATTTT
>-|TRBJ2-7|-|TRBV28
CASSLMAHSYEQYF
TGTGCCAGCAGTTTAATGGCCCACTCCTACGAGCAGTACTTC
>-|TRBJ1-2|-|TRBV30
CAWSVRSGSGYTF
TGTGCCTGGAGTGTACGGTCCGGGTCCGGCTACACCTTC
>-|TRBJ2-7|-|TRBV6-5
CASSPRTAYEQYF
TGTGCCAGCAGTCCCCGGACAGCCTACGAGCAGTACTTC
>-|TRBJ2-5|-|TRBV7-2
CASSLAGRQETQYF
TGTGCCAGCAGCTTAGCAGGCAGGCAAGAGACCCAGTACTTC
>-|TRBJ2-1|TRBD2|TRBV7-2
CASSRRTSVQVF
TGTGCCAGCAGCAGGCGGACTAGCGTACAGGTCTTC
>-|TRBJ1-2|TRBD1|TRBV13
CASSLDRGDYGYTF
TGTGCCAGCAGCTTAGACAGGGGGGACTATGGCTACACCTTC
>-|TRBJ2-5|-|TRBV20-1
CSARGFETQYF
TGCAGTGCTAGAGGTTTCGAGACCCAGTACTTC
>-|TRBJ2-2|TRBD2|TRBV7-6
CASSLPSGRGGELFF
TGTGCCAGCAGCTTACCTAGCGGGAGAGGCGGGGAGCTGTTTTTT
>-|TRBJ1-2|-|TRBV5-1
CASSLALGLADNGYTF
TGCGCCAGCAGCTTGGCCTTAGGTTTGGCGGATAATGGCTACACCTTC
>-|TRBJ2-5|-|TRBV7-9
CASTFGGAETQYF
TGTGCCAGTACCTTCGGTGGCGCGGAGACCCAGTACTTC
>-|TRBJ2-7|-|TRBV29-1
CSLKQGYEQYF
TGCAGCCTGAAACAGGGCTACGAGCAGTACTTC
>few|TRBJ2-3|-|TRBV11-3
CASSGGGTSTDTQYF
TGTGCCAGCAGCGGGGGCGGAACTAGCACAGATACGCAGTATTTT
>-|TRBJ2-7|TRBD1|TRBV7-2
CASSVDRGGYEQYF
TGTGCCAGCAGCGTCGACAGGGGTGGGTACGAGCAGTACTTC
>-|TRBJ2-7|TRBD1|TRBV7-9
CASSGDRAYEQYF
TGTGCCAGCAGCGGGGACAGGGCCTACGAGCAGTACTTC
>-|TRBJ2-3|TRBD2|TRBV25-1
CASSVPTSGDITDTQYF
TGTGCCAGCAGTGTACCGACTAGCGGGGACATCACAGATACGCAGTATTTT
>-|TRBJ2-2|TRBD1|TRBV18
CASSRTGENTGELFF
TGTGCCAGCTCGAGGACAGGAGAGAACACCGGGGAGCTGTTTTTT
>-|TRBJ1-3|-|TRBV7-6
CASSPGTSSGNTIYF
TGTGCCAGCAGCCCCGGGACGAGCTCTGGAAACACCATATATTTT
>-|TRBJ2-2|TRBD2|TRBV5-6
CASSYIPGRQWNPGELFF
TGTGCCAGCAGCTATATCCCCGGGAGGCAGTGGAACCCCGGGGAGCTGTTTTTT
>-|TRBJ2-7|TRBD1|TRBV4-1
CASSRQGSYEQYF
TGCGCCAGCAGCCGACAGGGGTCCTACGAGCAGTACTTC
>-|TRBJ2-3|-|TRBV7-9
CASSLGLASTDTQYF
TGTGCCAGCAGCTTAGGGCTAGCCAGCACAGATACGCAGTATTTT
>-|TRBJ1-1|-|TRBV9
CASSDEQRGRATEAFF
TGTGCCAGCAGCGATGAGCAGAGGGGGAGAGCCACTGAAGCTTTCTTT
>-|TRBJ2-1|TRBD2|TRBV30
CAWSGLAGGNEQFF
TGTGCCTGGAGTGGACTAGCGGGGGGTAATGAGCAGTTCTTC
>-|TRBJ1-2|TRBD1|TRBV9
CASSVALGTGRGYTF
TGTGCCAGCAGCGTAGCCCTCGGGACAGGGCGAGGCTACACCTTC
>-|TRBJ1-4|TRBD1|TRBV7-7
CASSPGTGTNEKLFF
TGTGCCAGCAGCCCGGGGACAGGCACTAATGAAAAACTGTTTTTT
>-|TRBJ2-3|-|TRBV25-1
CASSTTGSSTDTQYF
TGTGCCAGCAGTACTACAGGTTCTAGCACAGATACGCAGTATTTT
>-|TRBJ2-7|TRBD1|TRBV30
CAWDRGVYEQYF
TGTGCCTGGGACAGGGGGGTCTACGAGCAGTACTTC
>-|TRBJ1-1|TRBD1|TRBV11-2
CASSLSGQATMNTEAFF
TGTGCCAGCAGCTTAAGCGGACAGGCTACCATGAACACTGAAGCTTTCTTT
>-|TRBJ2-7|-|TRBV28
CASTSNERKYYEQYF
TGTGCCAGCACCTCCAACGAGCGGAAATACTACGAGCAGTACTTC
>-|TRBJ1-4|-|TRBV28
CASSLYGTVNEKLFF
TGTGCCAGCAGTTTATATGGGACGGTTAATGAAAAACTGTTTTTT
>-|TRBJ1-1|TRBD1|TRBV18
CASSPTGSTEAFF
TGTGCCAGCTCACCGACAGGGAGCACTGAAGCTTTCTTT
>-|TRBJ1-1|TRBD1|TRBV29-1
CSVEPDRAPLMNTEAFF
TGCAGCGTTGAACCGGACAGGGCCCCCTTGATGAACACTGAAGCTTTCTTT
>-|TRBJ2-7|-|TRBV9
CASSVEGGASYEQYF
TGTGCCAGCAGCGTAGAAGGGGGGGCATCCTACGAGCAGTACTTC
>-|TRBJ2-3|-|TRBV2
CASSETRGFTDTQYF
TGTGCCAGCAGTGAAACTAGAGGCTTCACAGATACGCAGTATTTT
>-|TRBJ1-5|-|TRBV5-6
CASSLAGGGNQPQHF
TGTGCCAGCAGCTTGGCGGGGGGTGGCAATCAGCCCCAGCATTTT
>-|TRBJ2-5|TRBD2|TRBV7-9
CASSLGLAIQETQYF
TGTGCCAGCAGCCTTGGACTAGCGATCCAAGAGACCCAGTACTTC
>-|TRBJ1-2|TRBD1|TRBV10-3
CAVLRDSHYGYTF
TGTGCCGTTTTAAGGGACAGCCACTATGGCTACACCTTC
>once|TRBJ2-1|TRBD1|TRBV7-9
CASSFGTGYNEQFF
TGTGCCAGCAGCTTTGGGACAGGGTACAATGAGCAGTTCTTC